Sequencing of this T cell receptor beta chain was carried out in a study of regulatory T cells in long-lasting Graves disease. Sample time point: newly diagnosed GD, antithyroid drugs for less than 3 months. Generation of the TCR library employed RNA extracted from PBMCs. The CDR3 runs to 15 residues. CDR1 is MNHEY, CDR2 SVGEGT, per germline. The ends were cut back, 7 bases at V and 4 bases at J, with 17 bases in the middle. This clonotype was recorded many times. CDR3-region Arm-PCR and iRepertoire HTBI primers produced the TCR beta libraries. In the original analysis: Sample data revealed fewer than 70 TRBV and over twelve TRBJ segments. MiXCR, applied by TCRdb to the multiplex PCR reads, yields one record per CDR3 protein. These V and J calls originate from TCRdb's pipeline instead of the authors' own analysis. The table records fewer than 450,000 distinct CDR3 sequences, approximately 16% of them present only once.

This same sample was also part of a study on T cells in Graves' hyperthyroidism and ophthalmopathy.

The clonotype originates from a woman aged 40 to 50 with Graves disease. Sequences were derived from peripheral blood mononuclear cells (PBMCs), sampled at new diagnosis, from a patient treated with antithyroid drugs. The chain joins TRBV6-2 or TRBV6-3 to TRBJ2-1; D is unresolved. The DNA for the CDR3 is TGTGCCAGCATGAACCTGGCCGGCGGTTACAATGAGCAGTTCTTC. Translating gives CASMNLAGGYNEQFF.